One sample yielded the 22 T cell receptor beta chains listed below, sequenced in a study of blood T cell repertoires in COVID-19. Profiled with immunoSEQ multiplex PCR; TCRdb holds only in-frame clones, not every one. This table has fewer than 250,000 clones, about 87% appearing once. The sequenced sample consisted of peripheral blood. The source is a man in his 70s with acute or convalescent COVID-19.

This chain links TRBV2 with TRBJ2-1; D is possibly TRBD2 (6 bases). The germline V and J ends were trimmed by 6 bases and 9 bases, with 12 bases remaining between them. The CDR3 is 12 residues long. Germline V gene data show CDR1 as SNHLY and CDR2 as FYNNEI. CDR3 protein: CASSSLGGEQFF. Here the CDR3 DNA reads TGTGCCAGCAGCTCACTGGGGGGTGAGCAGTTCTTC.

CDR3 sequence reads: CATSALAGLDTQYF. The CDR3 DNA follows: TGTGCCACCAGCGCACTAGCGGGATTGGATACGCAGTATTTT. The J gene is TRBJ2-3, the V gene TRBV15, with 10 bases aligning to TRBD2. CDR1 is LNHNV and CDR2 is YYDKDF in the germline V gene (reference sequence). The V and J ends lost 5 bases and 6 bases, in that order; junction bases with no gene match: 5. The CDR3 has 14 amino acids.

This chain connects TRBV11-2 to TRBJ2-4; tentatively, D is TRBD2 (5 bases). V lost 1 base to trimming and J lost 8 bases, with 15 bases between them. The CDR3 is made up of 15 amino acids. The germline V gene has CDR1 SGHAT and CDR2 FQNNGV. CDR3 in amino acids: CASSLGSGFSDIQYF. The CDR3 nucleotides read TGTGCCAGCAGCTTAGGATCGGGATTTTCAGACATTCAGTACTTC.

The chain uses TRBV29-1 and TRBJ1-2; 7 nucleotides align to TRBD1. V gave up 1 base and J gave up 4 bases; unmatched junction bases: 0. The CDR3 is made up of 12 amino acids. Germline CDR1 is SQVTM and CDR2 is ANQGSEA. CDR3 region: CSVEGDSYGYTF. CDR3 coding DNA: TGCAGCGTTGAAGGGGACAGCTATGGCTACACCTTC. The whole variable domain, remainder taken from reference TRBV29-1 and TRBJ1-2, is SAVISQKPSRDICQRGTSLTIQCQVDSQVTMMFWYRQQPGQSLTLIATANQGSEATYESGFVIDKFPISRPNLTFSTLTVSNMSPEDSSIYLCSVEGDSYGYTFGSGTRLTVV.

CDR3 residues: CASLSLSTYEQYF. The DNA of the CDR3 is TGTGCCAGCCTGAGTCTGTCCACCTACGAGCAGTACTTC. The chain uses TRBV6-5 and TRBJ2-7; D is ambiguous. The germline V and J ends were trimmed by 8 bases and 2 bases, with 13 bases remaining between them. Germline V CDR1 and CDR2: MNHEY, SVGAGI. The CDR3 consists of 13 residues.

The chain employs TRBV28 and TRBJ2-2; D gene uncertain. The V end was cut by 2 bases, the J end by 1 base, with 5 bases between. The V gene's germline CDR1 is MDHEN and CDR2 SYDVKM. CDR3 length equals 14 residues. This CDR3 is CASSLSENTGELFF. The DNA for the CDR3 is TGTGCCAGCAGTTTAAGCGAGAACACCGGGGAGCTGTTTTTT.

The chain uses TRBV12-3 or TRBV12-4 and TRBJ2-5, with TRBD2 as a possible D gene (6 bases). CDR3 length equals 13 residues. V shed 6 bases and J shed 6 bases, with 14 bases lying between them. The DNA of the CDR3 is TGTGCCAGCAGGTATAGCGGAAGCAAGACCCAGTACTTC. Its translation is CASRYSGSKTQYF.

The table lists this clone with a count of one. The chain recombines TRBV18 with TRBJ2-6; no firm D call. Germline CDR1 KGHSH, CDR2 LQKENI. Trimming stripped 8 bases from V and 0 bases from J, with 8 bases between. This CDR3 is 14 amino acids long. CDR3 DNA: TGTGCCAGCCCTCCTAACTCTGGGGCCAACGTCCTGACTTTC. Amino acid sequence: CASPPNSGANVLTF.

This clone was found once. The rearrangement joins TRBV14 to TRBJ2-7; the match to TRBD1 covers 11 bases. The V and J ends lost 3 bases and 7 bases, in that order; junction bases with no gene match: 14. CDR1 is SGHDN and CDR2 is FVKESK in the germline V gene. This CDR3 region has 17 residues. CDR3 in amino acids: CASSHLYTGQGAREQYF. The CDR3 region has the DNA TGTGCCAGCAGCCATCTCTATACCGGACAGGGGGCGCGAGAGCAGTACTTC. Together with reference TRBV14 and TRBJ2-7, the CDR3 gives the full variable domain: EAGVTQFPSHSVIEKGQTVTLRCDPISGHDNLYWYRRVMGKEIKFLLHFVKESKQDESGMPNNRFLAERTGGTYSTLKVQPAELEDSGVYFCASSHLYTGQGAREQYFGPGTRLTVT.

The chain links TRBV7-8 to TRBJ2-7, with D possibly matching TRBD1 (6 bases). Germline assignment: CDR1 SGHVS and CDR2 FQNEAQ. The V end was cut by 4 bases, the J end by 1 base, with 14 bases between. The CDR3 extends over 15 amino acids. As DNA, the CDR3 is TGTGCCAGCAGCTACGCAGGGGTCAGGTCCTACGAGCAGTACTTC. Its protein product is CASSYAGVRSYEQYF.

The rearrangement uses TRBV7-9 and TRBJ2-1; 8 nucleotides align to TRBD2. CDR1 is SEHNR, CDR2 FQNEAQ, per germline (reference sequence). This CDR3 has 15 amino acids. Trimming cost V 5 bases and J 6 bases; bases outside gene matches: 9. For the CDR3, the DNA is TGTGCCAGCAGCGACACTAGCGGCCTCAGCAATGAGCAGTTCTTC. Translated, it gives CASSDTSGLSNEQFF.

This rearrangement joins TRBV5-6 to TRBJ2-3, with 7 positions matching TRBD2. The CDR3 runs 16 residues. Germline lookup yields CDR1 SGHDT and CDR2 YYEEEE. With V trimmed by 4 bases and J by 0 bases, 8 bases remained unmatched. The CDR3 is CASSPLAAASTDTQYF. The CDR3 DNA is TGTGCCAGCAGCCCCCTAGCGGCTGCTAGCACAGATACGCAGTATTTT.

This chain uses TRBV13 with TRBJ2-2, with 13 bases fitting TRBD2. In germline, CDR1 is PRHDT, CDR2 FYEKMQ (reference sequence). V shed 5 bases and J 7 bases; nucleotides not matched to a gene: 4. The CDR3 sequence is 15 residues long. CDR3 in DNA: TGTGCCAGCAGCCAACTAGCGGGAGGGTTCGGGGAGCTGTTTTTT. This sequence encodes CASSQLAGGFGELFF.

This clone was recorded once. V usage is TRBV19 and J usage is TRBJ1-5; 10 positions match TRBD1. The V and J ends lost 4 bases and 3 bases, in that order; junction bases with no gene match: 3. The CDR3 runs to 15 residues. Germline CDR1 LNHDA, CDR2 SQIVND (reference sequence). CDR3 DNA: TGTGCCAGTAGTACGGGACAGGGGAACAATCAGCCCCAGCATTTT. This sequence encodes CASSTGQGNNQPQHF.

CDR3 sequence: CASSLRPGREGQFF. The CDR3 DNA reads as TGTGCCAGCAGCCTCCGTCCGGGGCGGGAGGGGCAGTTCTTC. The V and J genes are TRBV5-6 and TRBJ2-1, with TRBD2 identical over 9 bases. The CDR3 totals 14 residues. With V trimmed by 4 bases and J by 12 bases, 11 bases remained unmatched. Germline assignment: CDR1 SGHDT and CDR2 YYEEEE.

V gene TRBV15 combines with J gene TRBJ2-2; D is perhaps TRBD2 (6 bases). Trimming stripped 4 bases from V and 1 base from J, with 10 bases between. Germline V CDR1 and CDR2: LNHNV, YYDKDF (reference sequence). CDR3 length: 15 residues. CDR3 nucleotides: TGTGCCACCAGCATGGGACTCATGAACACCGGGGAGCTGTTTTTT. Amino acid sequence: CATSMGLMNTGELFF. The variable domain in full, completed from reference TRBV15 and TRBJ2-2, reads DAMVIQNPRYQVTQFGKPVTLSCSQTLNHNVMYWYQQKSSQAPKLLFHYYDKDFNNEADTPDNFQSRRPNTSFCFLDIRSPGLGDTAMYLCATSMGLMNTGELFFGEGSRLTVL.

This clone showed up just a few times. J is TRBJ1-1 and V is TRBV19; 8 bases map to TRBD1. The CDR3 contains 16 residues. Germline V gene lookup returns CDR1 LNHDA and CDR2 SQIVND (reference sequence). V was pared by 2 bases and J by 5 bases, with 10 bases of the junction left unmatched. The CDR3 DNA reads TGTGCCAGTAGTATACTTGGACAGGGACTCGGAACTGAAGCTTTCTTT. It is translated as CASSILGQGLGTEAFF.

The sample holds a few counts of this clone. The V and J genes are TRBV7-8 and TRBJ2-2; 8 bases agree with TRBD1. Germline V gene lookup returns CDR1 SGHVS and CDR2 FQNEAQ. V was clipped by 1 base and J by 8 bases; unmatched bases: 6. The CDR3 has 15 amino acids. In nucleotides, the CDR3 is TGTGCCAGCAGCTTAGGGGCGCAGGGGGCGGGGGAGCTGTTTTTT. Amino acid sequence: CASSLGAQGAGELFF. Based on the CDR3 plus reference TRBV7-8 and TRBJ2-2, the full variable domain is GAGVSQSPRYKVAKRGQDVALRCDPISGHVSLFWYQQALGQGPEFLTYFQNEAQLDKSGLPSDRFFAERPEGSVSTLKIQRTQQEDSAVYLCASSLGAQGAGELFFGEGSRLTVL.

The rearrangement uses TRBV27 and TRBJ1-6, with 9 bases identical to TRBD1. Germline V gene data show CDR1 as MNHEY and CDR2 as SMNVEV (reference sequence). The CDR3 is 16 amino acids. V lost 5 bases to trimming and J lost 7 bases; unmatched junction nucleotides: 9. The CDR3: CASSGTGMNPNSPLHF. CDR3 nucleotides: TGTGCCAGCAGTGGGACAGGGATGAATCCCAATTCACCCCTCCACTTT.

V gene TRBV5-5 combines with J gene TRBJ2-6; D not certain. The CDR3 totals 15 residues. Per germline, CDR1 SGHKS and CDR2 YYEKEE (reference sequence). Trimming pared 2 bases from V and 2 bases from J, leaving 8 bases between. This CDR3 is CASSFRRAGANVLTF. In DNA form, the CDR3 reads TGTGCCAGCAGCTTCCGCCGGGCTGGGGCCAACGTCCTGACTTTC.

The V gene is TRBV10-3, the J gene TRBJ1-2; D may be TRBD1 (5 bases). This CDR3 contains 15 residues. V was cut by 3 bases and J by 8 bases, with 19 bases left in between. Per the germline V gene, CDR1 is ENHRY and CDR2 is SYGVKD. The DNA for the CDR3 is TGTGCCATCAGTGACCACTCAACGGGGGGTAGAGGCTACACCTTC. The encoded protein is CAISDHSTGGRGYTF.

This chain joins TRBV5-1 and TRBJ1-3; no reliable D call. The CDR3 is 14 residues long. V lost 0 bases and J lost 7, with 11 bases in between. In germline, CDR1 is SGHRS, CDR2 YFSETQ. For the CDR3, the DNA is TGCGCCAGCAGCTTGGAAGTTGGCGGGAACACCATATATTTT. Protein: CASSLEVGGNTIYF.